Each of the 4 T cell receptor beta chains below was sequenced from the same sample in a study of blood T cell repertoires in COVID-19. Here immunoSEQ multiplex PCR was the method, and the copy in TCRdb shows in-frame clones only, minus some. This sample carries 20,000 to 30,000 clones, roughly 84% of them seen once, and the ten largest clones take 30% to 35%. Input material: peripheral blood. Receptor source: a human donor in a cohort sampled during active COVID-19.

The chain recombines TRBV20-1 with TRBJ2-5; 10 positions match TRBD2. V was clipped by 3 bases and J by 4 bases; unmatched bases: 11. Germline values: CDR1 DFQATT, CDR2 SNEGSKA (reference sequence). This CDR3 spans 16 amino acids. The CDR3 loop is CSASASGSGGVETQYF. CDR3 DNA sequence: TGCAGTGCTAGTGCTAGCGGGAGTGGAGGGGTAGAGACCCAGTACTTC.

This clone was observed a single time. The chain is built from TRBV23-1 and TRBJ1-1; 11 positions agree with TRBD1. TRBV23-1 is filed as an ORF, its function uncertain. Losses at the gene ends were 7 bases for V and 0 bases for J; bases not matched to a gene: 10. The CDR3 runs 17 residues. In DNA form, the CDR3 reads TGCGCCAGCACCCACCGGACAGGGGGCGACATGAACACTGAAGCTTTCTTT. Encoded protein: CASTHRTGGDMNTEAFF.

The chain couples TRBV5-4 to TRBJ1-1, with no clear D. CDR3 size: 14 residues. Trimming cost V 4 bases and J 0 bases, with 10 bases left between them. CDR1 is SGHNT and CDR2 is YYREEE in the germline V gene (reference sequence). This CDR3 reads CASSRGQVNTEAFF. CDR3 bases: TGTGCCAGCAGCCGTGGGCAGGTGAACACTGAAGCTTTCTTT.

The chain has TRBV9 and TRBJ2-6; 8 bases align to TRBD2. The CDR3 runs to 19 residues. J was trimmed by 0 bases and V by 3 bases; bases with no gene match: 11. Germline loops: CDR1 SGDLS, CDR2 YYNGEE. The CDR3 DNA reads as TGTGCCAGCAGCGCCCTCCCCGGGGGGGGCTCCTCTGGGGCCAACGTCCTGACTTTC. Its protein is CASSALPGGGSSGANVLTF.